This paragraph covers one TCR beta chain sequence. These data originate in a study of OX40 agonist ivuxolimab in advanced cancers. Across the whole study: Dosing consisted of intravenous ivuxolimab at 0.01 to 10 mg/kg every 2 weeks.

With 4 bases removed from V and 7 bases from J, the gap between germline ends came to 8 bases. Germline V lookup: CDR1 MDHEN, CDR2 SYDVKM. This CDR3 comprises 12 residues. Generated by immunoSEQ multiplex PCR, the TCRdb table keeps only in-frame clones and is missing some. The data contain about 10,000 clones, roughly 80% of them singletons. This TCR derives from an adult with an advanced solid tumor such as melanoma, head and neck, liver or kidney cancer. The chain has TRBV28 and TRBJ1-5, with D possibly TRBD1 on 5 matching bases. The starting material was CD4+ or CD8+ T cells sorted from blood, obtained in a trial of the OX40 agonist ivuxolimab. The CDR3 region has the DNA TGTGCCAGCAGTTCCGACAGACAGCCCCAGCATTTT. Its translation is CASSSDRQPQHF.